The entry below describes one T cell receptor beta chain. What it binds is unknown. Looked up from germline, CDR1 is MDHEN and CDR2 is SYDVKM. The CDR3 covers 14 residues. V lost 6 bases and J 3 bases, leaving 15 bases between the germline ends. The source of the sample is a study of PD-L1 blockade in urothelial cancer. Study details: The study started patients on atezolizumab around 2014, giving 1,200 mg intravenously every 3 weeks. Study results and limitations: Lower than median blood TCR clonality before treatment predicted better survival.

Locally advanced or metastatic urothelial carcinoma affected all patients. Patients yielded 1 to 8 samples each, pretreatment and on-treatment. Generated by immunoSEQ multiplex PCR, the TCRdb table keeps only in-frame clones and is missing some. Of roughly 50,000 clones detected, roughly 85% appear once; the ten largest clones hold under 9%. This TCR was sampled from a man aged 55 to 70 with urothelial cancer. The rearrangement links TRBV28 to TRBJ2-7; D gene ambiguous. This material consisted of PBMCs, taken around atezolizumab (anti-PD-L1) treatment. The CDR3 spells CASSPQAFGYEQYF. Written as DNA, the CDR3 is TGTGCCAGCAGCCCCCAGGCCTTTGGCTACGAGCAGTACTTC.